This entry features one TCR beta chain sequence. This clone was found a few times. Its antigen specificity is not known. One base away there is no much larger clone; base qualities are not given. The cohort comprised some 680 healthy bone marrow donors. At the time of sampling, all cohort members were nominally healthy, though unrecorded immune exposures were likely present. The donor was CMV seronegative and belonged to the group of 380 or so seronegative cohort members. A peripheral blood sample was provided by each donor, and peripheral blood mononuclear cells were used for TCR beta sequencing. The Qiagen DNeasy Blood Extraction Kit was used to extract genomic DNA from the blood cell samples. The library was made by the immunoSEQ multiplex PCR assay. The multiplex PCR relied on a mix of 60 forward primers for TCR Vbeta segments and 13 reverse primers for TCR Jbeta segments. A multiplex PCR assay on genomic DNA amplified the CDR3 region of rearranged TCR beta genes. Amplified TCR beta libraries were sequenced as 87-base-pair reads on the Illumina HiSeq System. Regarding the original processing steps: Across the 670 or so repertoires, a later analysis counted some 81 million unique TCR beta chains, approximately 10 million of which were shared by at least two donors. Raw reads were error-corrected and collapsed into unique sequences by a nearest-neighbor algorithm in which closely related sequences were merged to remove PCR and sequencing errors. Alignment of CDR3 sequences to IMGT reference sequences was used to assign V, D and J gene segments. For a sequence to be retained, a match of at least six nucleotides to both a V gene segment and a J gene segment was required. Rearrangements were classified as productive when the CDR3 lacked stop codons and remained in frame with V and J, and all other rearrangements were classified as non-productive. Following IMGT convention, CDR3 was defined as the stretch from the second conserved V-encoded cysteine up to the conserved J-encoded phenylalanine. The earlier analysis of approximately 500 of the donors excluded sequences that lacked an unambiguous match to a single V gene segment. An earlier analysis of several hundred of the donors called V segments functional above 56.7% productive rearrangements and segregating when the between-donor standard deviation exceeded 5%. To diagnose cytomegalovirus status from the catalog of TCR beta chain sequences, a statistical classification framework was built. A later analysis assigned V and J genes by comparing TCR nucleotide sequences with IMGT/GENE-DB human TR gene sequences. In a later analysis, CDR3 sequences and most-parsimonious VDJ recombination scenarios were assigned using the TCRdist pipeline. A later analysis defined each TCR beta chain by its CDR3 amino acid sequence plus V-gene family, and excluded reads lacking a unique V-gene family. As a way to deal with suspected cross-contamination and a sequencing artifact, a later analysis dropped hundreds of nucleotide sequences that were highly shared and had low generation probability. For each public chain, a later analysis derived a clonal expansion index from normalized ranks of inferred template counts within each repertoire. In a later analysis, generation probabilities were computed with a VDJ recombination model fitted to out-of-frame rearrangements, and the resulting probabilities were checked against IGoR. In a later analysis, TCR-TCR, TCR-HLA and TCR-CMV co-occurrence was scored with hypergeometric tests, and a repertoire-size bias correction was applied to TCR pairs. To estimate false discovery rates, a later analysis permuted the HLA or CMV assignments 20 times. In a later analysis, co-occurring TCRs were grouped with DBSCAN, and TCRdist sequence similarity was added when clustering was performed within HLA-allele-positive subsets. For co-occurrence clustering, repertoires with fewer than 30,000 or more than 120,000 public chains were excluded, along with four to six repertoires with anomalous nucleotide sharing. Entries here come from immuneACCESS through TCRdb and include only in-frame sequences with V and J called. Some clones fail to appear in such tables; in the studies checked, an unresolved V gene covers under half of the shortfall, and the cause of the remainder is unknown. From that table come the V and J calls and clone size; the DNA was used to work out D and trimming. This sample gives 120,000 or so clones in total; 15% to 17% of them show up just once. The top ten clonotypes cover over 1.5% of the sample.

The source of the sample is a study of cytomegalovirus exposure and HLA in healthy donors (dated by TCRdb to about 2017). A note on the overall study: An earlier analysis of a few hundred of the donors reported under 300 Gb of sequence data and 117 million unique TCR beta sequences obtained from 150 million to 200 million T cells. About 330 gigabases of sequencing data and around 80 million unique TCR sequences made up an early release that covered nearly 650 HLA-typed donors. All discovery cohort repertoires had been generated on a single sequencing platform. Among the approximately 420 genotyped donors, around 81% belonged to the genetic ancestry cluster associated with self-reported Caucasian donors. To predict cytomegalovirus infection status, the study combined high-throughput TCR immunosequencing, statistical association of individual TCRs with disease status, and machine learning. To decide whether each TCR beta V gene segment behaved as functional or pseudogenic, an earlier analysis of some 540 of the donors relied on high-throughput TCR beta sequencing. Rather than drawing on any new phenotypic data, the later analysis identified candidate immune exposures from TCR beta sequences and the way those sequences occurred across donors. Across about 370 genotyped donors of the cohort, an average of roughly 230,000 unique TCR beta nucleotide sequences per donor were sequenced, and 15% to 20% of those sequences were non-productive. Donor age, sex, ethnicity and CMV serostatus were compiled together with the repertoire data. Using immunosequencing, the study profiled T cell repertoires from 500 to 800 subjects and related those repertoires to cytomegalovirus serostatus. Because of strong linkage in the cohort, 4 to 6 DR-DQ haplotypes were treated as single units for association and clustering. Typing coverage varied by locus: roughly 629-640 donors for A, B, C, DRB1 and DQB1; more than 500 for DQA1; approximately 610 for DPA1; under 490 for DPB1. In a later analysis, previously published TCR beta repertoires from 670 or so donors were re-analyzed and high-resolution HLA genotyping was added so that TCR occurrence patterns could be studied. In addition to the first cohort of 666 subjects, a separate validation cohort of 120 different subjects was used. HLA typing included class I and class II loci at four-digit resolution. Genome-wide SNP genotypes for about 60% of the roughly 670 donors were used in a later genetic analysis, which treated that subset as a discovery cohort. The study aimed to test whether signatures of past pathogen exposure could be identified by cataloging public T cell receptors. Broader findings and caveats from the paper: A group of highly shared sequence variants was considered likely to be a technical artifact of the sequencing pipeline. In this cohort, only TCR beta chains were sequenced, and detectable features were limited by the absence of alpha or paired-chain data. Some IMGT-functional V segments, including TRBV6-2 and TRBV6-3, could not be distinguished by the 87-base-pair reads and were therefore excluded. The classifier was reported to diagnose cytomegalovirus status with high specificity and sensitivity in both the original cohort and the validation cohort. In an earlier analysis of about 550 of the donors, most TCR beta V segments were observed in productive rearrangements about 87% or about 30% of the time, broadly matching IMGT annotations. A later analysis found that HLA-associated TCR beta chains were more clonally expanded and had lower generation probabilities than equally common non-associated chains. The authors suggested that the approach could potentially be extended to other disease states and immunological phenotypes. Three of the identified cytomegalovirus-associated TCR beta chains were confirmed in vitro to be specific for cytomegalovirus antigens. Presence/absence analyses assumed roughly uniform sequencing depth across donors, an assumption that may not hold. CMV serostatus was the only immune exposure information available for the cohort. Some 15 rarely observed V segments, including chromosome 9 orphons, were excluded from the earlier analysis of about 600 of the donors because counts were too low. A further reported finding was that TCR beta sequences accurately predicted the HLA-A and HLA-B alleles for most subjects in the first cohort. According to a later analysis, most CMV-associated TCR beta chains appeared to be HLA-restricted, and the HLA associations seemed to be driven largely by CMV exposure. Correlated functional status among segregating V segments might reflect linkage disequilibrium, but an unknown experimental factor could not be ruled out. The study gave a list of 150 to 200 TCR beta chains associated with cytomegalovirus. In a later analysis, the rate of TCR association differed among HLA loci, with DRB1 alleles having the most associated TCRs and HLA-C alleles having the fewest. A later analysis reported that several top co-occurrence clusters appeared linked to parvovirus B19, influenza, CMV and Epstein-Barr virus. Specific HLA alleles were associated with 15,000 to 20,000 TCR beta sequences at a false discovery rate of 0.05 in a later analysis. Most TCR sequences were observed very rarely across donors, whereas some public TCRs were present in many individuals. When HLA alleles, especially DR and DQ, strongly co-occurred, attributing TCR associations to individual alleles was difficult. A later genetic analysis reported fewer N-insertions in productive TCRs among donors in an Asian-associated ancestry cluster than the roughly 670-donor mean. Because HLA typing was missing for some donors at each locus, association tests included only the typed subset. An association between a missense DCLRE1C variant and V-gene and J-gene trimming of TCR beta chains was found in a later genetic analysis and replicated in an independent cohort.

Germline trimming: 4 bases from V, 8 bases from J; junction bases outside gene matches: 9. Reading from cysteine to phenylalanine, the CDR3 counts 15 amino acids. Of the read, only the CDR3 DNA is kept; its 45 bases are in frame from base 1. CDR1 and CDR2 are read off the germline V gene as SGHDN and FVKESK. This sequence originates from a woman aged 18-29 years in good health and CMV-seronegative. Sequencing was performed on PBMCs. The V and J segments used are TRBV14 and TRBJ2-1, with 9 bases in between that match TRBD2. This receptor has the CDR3 CASSPRGGVNHEQFF. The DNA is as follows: TGTGCCAGCAGCCCGCGGGGGGGAGTGAACCATGAGCAGTTCTTC.